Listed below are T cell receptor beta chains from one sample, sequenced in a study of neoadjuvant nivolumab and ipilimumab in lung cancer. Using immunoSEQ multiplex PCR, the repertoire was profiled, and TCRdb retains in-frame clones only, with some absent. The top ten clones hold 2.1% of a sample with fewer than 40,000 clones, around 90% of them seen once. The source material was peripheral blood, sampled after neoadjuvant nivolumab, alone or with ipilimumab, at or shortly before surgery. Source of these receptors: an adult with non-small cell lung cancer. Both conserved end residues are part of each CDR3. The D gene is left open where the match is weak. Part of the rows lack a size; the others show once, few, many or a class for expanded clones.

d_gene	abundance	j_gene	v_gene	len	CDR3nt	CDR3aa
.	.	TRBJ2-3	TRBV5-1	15	TGCGCCAGCACATTGACGGGGAGATCTGCAGATACGCAGTATTTT	CASTLTGRSADTQYF
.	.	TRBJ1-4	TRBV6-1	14	TGTGCCAGCAAGGGGGACCTCTATAATGAAAAACTGTTTTTT	CASKGDLYNEKLFF
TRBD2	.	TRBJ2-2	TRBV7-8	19	TGTGCCAGCAGCTTATCGGGGAGGACTAGCGGGAGGCACACCGGGGAGCTGTTTTTT	CASSLSGRTSGRHTGELFF
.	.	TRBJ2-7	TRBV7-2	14	TGTGCCAGCAGCTTAGCGGGAAGCTCCTACGAGCAGTACTTC	CASSLAGSSYEQYF
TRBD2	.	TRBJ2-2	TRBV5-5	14	TGTGCCAGCAGCACACTAGCGGGAACCGGGGAGCTGTTTTTT	CASSTLAGTGELFF
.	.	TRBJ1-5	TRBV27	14	TGTGCCAGCAGTTTAGGTACAGCAAATCAGCCCCAGCATTTT	CASSLGTANQPQHF
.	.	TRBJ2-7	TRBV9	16	TGTGCCAGCAGCGTATCCCGTAATGCAGGGTCTGACGAGCAGTACTTC	CASSVSRNAGSDEQYF
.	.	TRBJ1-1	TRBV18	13	TGTGCCACGGTAAGGGAAGTGAACACTGAAGCTTTCTTT	CATVREVNTEAFF
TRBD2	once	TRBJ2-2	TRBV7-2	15	TGTGCCAGCAGCCCCCAAGAAGCGGGGACCGGGGAGCTGTTTTTT	CASSPQEAGTGELFF
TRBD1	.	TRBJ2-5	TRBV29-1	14	TGCAGCGTGGGGGGACAGGGAATGCCAGAGACCCAGTACTTC	CSVGGQGMPETQYF
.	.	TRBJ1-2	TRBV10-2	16	TGCGCCAGCAGTGACTACCGGCGGGCCCGCGCGCGCGGCTACACCTTC	CASSDYRRARARGYTF
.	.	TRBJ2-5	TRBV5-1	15	TGCGCCAGCAGCCTGGGGGACCGGTCCGTTGGGACCCAGTACTTC	CASSLGDRSVGTQYF
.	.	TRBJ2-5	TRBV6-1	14	TGTGCCAGCAGTGTACAGGGTTACCAAGAGACCCAGTACTTC	CASSVQGYQETQYF
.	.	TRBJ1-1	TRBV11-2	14	TGTGCCAGCAGCTCCCTGGGGGGCAGGTTGGGAGCTTTCTTT	CASSSLGGRLGAFF
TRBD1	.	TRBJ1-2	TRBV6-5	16	TGTGCCAGCAGTTACTCCCAAGCAGGGGGCGGCTATGGCTACACCTTC	CASSYSQAGGGYGYTF
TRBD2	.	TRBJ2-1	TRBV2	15	TGTGCCAGCAGACTCGGACTAGCCGGGGGAGATGAGCAGTTCTTC	CASRLGLAGGDEQFF
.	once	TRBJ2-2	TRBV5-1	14	TGCGCCAGCAGCTTAACAGCCGACACCGGGGAGCTGTTTTTT	CASSLTADTGELFF
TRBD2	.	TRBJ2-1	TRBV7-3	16	TGTGCCAGCAGCTTAACGGTAGGGAGCGGGAGGAATGAGCAGTTCTTC	CASSLTVGSGRNEQFF
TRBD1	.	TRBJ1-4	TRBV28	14	TGTGCCAGCAGTCTTCGGACAGGTAGTGAAAAACTGTTTTTT	CASSLRTGSEKLFF
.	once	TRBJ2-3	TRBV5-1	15	TGCGCCAGCAGCTTGGAGATCCAGCTCACAGATACGCAGTATTTT	CASSLEIQLTDTQYF
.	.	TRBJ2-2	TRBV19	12	TGTGCCAGTAGTATTTCTACCGGGGAGCTGTTTTTT	CASSISTGELFF
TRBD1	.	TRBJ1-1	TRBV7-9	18	TGTGCCAGCAGCATTCCGGGACAGGGGGTACCCATGAACACTGAAGCTTTCTTT	CASSIPGQGVPMNTEAFF
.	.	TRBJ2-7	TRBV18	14	TGTGCCAGCTCACCTCTTCCTTCTTCCTACGAGCAGTACTTC	CASSPLPSSYEQYF
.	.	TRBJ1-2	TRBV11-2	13	TGTGCCAGCAGCCCTCAGGTTAACTATGGCTACACCTTC	CASSPQVNYGYTF
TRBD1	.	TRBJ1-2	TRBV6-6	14	TGTGCCAGCAGTTCCTCGACAGGGGTGTATGGCTACACCTTC	CASSSSTGVYGYTF
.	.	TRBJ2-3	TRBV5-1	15	TGCGCCAGCAGCTTGGAGGTGACTAGCACAGATACGCAGTATTTT	CASSLEVTSTDTQYF
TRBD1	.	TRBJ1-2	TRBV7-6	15	TGTGCCAGCAGCTTAGGGGACAGAGCCTACTATGGCTACACCTTC	CASSLGDRAYYGYTF
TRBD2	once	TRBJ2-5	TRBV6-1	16	TGTGCCAGCAGTGAAGCGCTGGCGGGAGGGGTAGAGACCCAGTACTTC	CASSEALAGGVETQYF
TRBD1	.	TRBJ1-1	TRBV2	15	TGTGCCAGCACGGGGACAGGGGGGTCGAGGACTGAAGCTTTCTTT	CASTGTGGSRTEAFF
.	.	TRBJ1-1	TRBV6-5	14	TGTGCCAGCAGTTATGTCGGCAGGGCGGCTGAAGCTTTCTTT	CASSYVGRAAEAFF
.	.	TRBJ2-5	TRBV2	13	TGTGCCAGCCAGTCGACTACCGGGGAGACCCAGTACTTC	CASQSTTGETQYF
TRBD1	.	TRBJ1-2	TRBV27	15	TGTGCCAGCAGCCTTTACCAAAACAGGGGGGATGGCTACACCTTC	CASSLYQNRGDGYTF
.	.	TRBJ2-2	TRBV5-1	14	TGCGCCAGCAGCTTGGCGGGAGACCCCGGGGAGCTGTTTTTT	CASSLAGDPGELFF
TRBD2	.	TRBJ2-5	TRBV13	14	TGTGCCAGCAGCTCGACTAGCGGCCAAGAGACCCAGTACTTC	CASSSTSGQETQYF